This TCR beta chain was documented in a study of T cell responses to AZD1222 COVID-19 vaccine. A note on this clone: Its antigen is as yet unknown.

Libraries were prepared by immunoSEQ multiplex PCR; TCRdb keeps only in-frame clonotypes and omits some of them. The profile covers around 160,000 clones, with 75% to 95% appearing a single time and around 2.8% taken by the ten largest. The CDR3 length is 12 residues. Germline V CDR1 and CDR2: SGHRS, YFSETQ. Trimming shortened V by 5 bases and J by 0 bases, and 5 bases separated the two germline ends. Regarding the study as a whole: Repertoires in all cases were sampled only once the peak T cell response had passed. Baseline serostatus was positive in only a handful of AZD1222 recipients. Increases in Spike-specific TCR breadth and depth were seen after two AZD1222 doses. In a largely white British group with more females than males, clonal diversity was possibly underestimated.

Sequences were derived from peripheral blood, sampled on day 0 of MenACWY control vaccination. This clonotype was obtained from an adult in good health. The V call is TRBV5-1, the J call TRBJ2-5; D gene ambiguous. CDR3 nucleotides: TGCGCCAGCAGGGAGTACCAAGAGACCCAGTACTTC. Encoded protein: CASREYQETQYF.